The 7 T cell receptor beta chains presented below share a single source sample, sequenced in a study of cytotoxic CD8 clonotypes in ibrutinib-treated CLL. Clones were sequenced by immunoSEQ multiplex PCR, and TCRdb holds only the in-frame ones, with some missing. The data show about 180,000 clones, approximately 80% seen once. The specimen was PBMCs, collected after 24 months of ibrutinib treatment. These receptors were obtained from a human donor with chronic lymphocytic leukemia.

The V gene is TRBV7-2, the J gene TRBJ2-3; no clear D gene. Trimming removed 5 bases from V and 0 bases from J, with 12 bases in between. This CDR3 spans 15 amino acids. Germline CDR1 reads SGHTA; CDR2 reads FQGNSA. CDR3 in amino acids: CASSQPARSTDTQYF. CDR3 bases: TGTGCCAGCAGCCAACCGGCCCGTAGCACAGATACGCAGTATTTT.

The chain combines TRBV30 with TRBJ2-3; D possibly corresponds to TRBD1 (6 bases). There are 11 residues in the CDR3. V lost 8 bases, J lost 6 bases, and 12 bases lay in between. Germline loops: CDR1 GTSNPN, CDR2 SVGIG (reference sequence). This chain's CDR3 is CAARGLDTQYF. The CDR3 DNA sequence: TGTGCCGCTAGGGGGTTGGATACGCAGTATTTT.

V gene TRBV16 combines with J gene TRBJ1-2; a possible D gene is TRBD1 (6 bases). The CDR3 length is 18 residues. Per germline, CDR1 KGHSY and CDR2 FQNENV. V dropped 3 bases and J dropped 7 bases, with 27 bases sitting between them. In DNA form, the CDR3 reads TGTGCCAGCAGCCACCTCCTCGGCGGAAAGGGGGTTCTTGTTGGCTACACCTTC. Residues: CASSHLLGGKGVLVGYTF.

V is TRBV5-1 and J is TRBJ2-3, with D perhaps being TRBD1 or TRBD2 (5 bases each). CDR1 and CDR2 (germline): SGHRS, YFSETQ. Deletions cut 0 bases from V and 5 bases from J, with 7 bases between. The CDR3 is 13 residues long. DNA for the CDR3: TGCGCCAGCAGCTTGGGAGGGGAAGATACGCAGTATTTT. It codes for CASSLGGEDTQYF.

This clone was seen just once. The chain is built from TRBV25-1 and TRBJ1-1, with D tentatively TRBD1 (5 bases). Germline loops: CDR1 MGHDK, CDR2 SYGVNS. This CDR3 comprises 13 residues. V lost 3 bases to trimming and J lost 1 base, with 6 bases between them. CDR3 nucleotide sequence: TGTGCCAGCAGTGACAGGGCGAACACTGAAGCTTTCTTT. It specifies CASSDRANTEAFF.

This clone has a single count. V usage is TRBV9 and J usage is TRBJ2-3; D gene ambiguous. This CDR3 spans 15 amino acids. V dropped 0 bases and J dropped 0 bases, with 8 bases sitting between them. Germline CDR1 is SGDLS and CDR2 is YYNGEE. The CDR3, as DNA: TGTGCCAGCAGCGTAGGAGTGGGGAGCACAGATACGCAGTATTTT. Translation: CASSVGVGSTDTQYF.

The V and J genes are TRBV6-5 and TRBJ1-1, with 8 bases that match TRBD1. Germline CDR1 and CDR2: MNHEY and SVGAGI. The CDR3 totals 12 residues. The ends lost 2 bases at V and 10 bases at J; junction bases unmatched: 3. The CDR3 protein is CASSYARGRAFF. CDR3 nucleotides: TGTGCCAGCAGTTACGCCAGGGGGCGAGCTTTCTTT.